This T cell receptor beta chain was captured by sequencing in a study of OX40 agonist ivuxolimab in advanced cancers. Study details: Ivuxolimab, an antibody acting as an agonist of OX40 (CD134), was used to treat patients. Dose-escalation patients were diagnosed with hepatocellular carcinoma, melanoma, renal cell cancer or head and neck cancer. Past anti-PD-1, anti-PD-L1 or anti-CTLA-4 therapy was accepted, and approximately 37% had received some.

Clones were read by immunoSEQ multiplex PCR, and TCRdb kept only the in-frame ones, dropping some. The sample has some 80,000 clones, approximately 85% seen once. About this clone: Its antigen is as yet unknown.

From germline, CDR1 is SNHLY and CDR2 FYNNEI. V was clipped by 5 bases and J by 4 bases, with 17 bases between them. This CDR3 has 15 residues. Overall study findings and caveats: The mean number of expanded clones was higher in CD8+ T cells than in CD4+.

The sequence was collected from an adult with an advanced solid tumor such as melanoma, head and neck, liver or kidney cancer. This chain joins TRBV2 and TRBJ2-5; D not resolved. Material: CD4+ or CD8+ T cells sorted from blood, obtained in a trial of the OX40 agonist ivuxolimab. The CDR3 loop reads CASSPTLTVGETQYF. The DNA for the CDR3 is TGTGCCAGCAGTCCTACTCTGACGGTTGGAGAGACCCAGTACTTC.